The 16 T cell receptor beta chains below all came from one sample that was sequenced in a study of blood T cell repertoires in COVID-19. Measured with immunoSEQ multiplex PCR; TCRdb has only the in-frame clones, and not every one. The table shows about 34,000 clones, with 93% occurring only once. Material: peripheral blood. All receptors come from a human donor in a cohort sampled during active COVID-19.

The chain couples TRBV7-9 to TRBJ1-1, with 7 bases aligning to TRBD1. The J segment lost 7 bases and the V segment lost 3 bases, leaving 5 bases of the junction unmatched. Looked up from germline, CDR1 is SEHNR and CDR2 is FQNEAQ (reference sequence). The CDR3 runs to 13 residues. The CDR3 spells CASSFTQGDEAFF. The CDR3 DNA reads TGTGCCAGCAGCTTTACGCAGGGGGATGAAGCTTTCTTT.

The CDR3 region is CASSASTGLNTEAFF. CDR3 nucleotide sequence: TGTGCCAGCAGCGCCTCGACAGGGCTGAACACTGAAGCTTTCTTT. This sequence joins TRBV9 and TRBJ1-1; 7 bases align to TRBD1. In germline, CDR1 is SGDLS, CDR2 YYNGEE. CDR3 length: 15 amino acids. V shed 3 bases and J 0 bases; nucleotides not matched to a gene: 5.

The rearrangement links TRBV11-2 to TRBJ1-2, with unresolved D. Germline loops: CDR1 SGHAT, CDR2 FQNNGV. V lost 3 bases to trimming and J lost 4 bases, with 6 bases between them. The CDR3 is 12 amino acids. CDR3 loop: CASSFTPYGYTF. The CDR3, as DNA: TGTGCCAGCAGCTTTACACCCTATGGCTACACCTTC.

The chain links TRBV25-1 to TRBJ2-7; tentative D call: TRBD1 (5 bases). The CDR3 totals 15 residues. V dropped 3 bases and J dropped 2 bases, with 14 bases sitting between them. The V gene's germline CDR1 is MGHDK and CDR2 SYGVNS. The CDR3: CASSDFRVLPYEQYF. CDR3 bases: TGTGCCAGCAGTGATTTCAGGGTCTTGCCCTACGAGCAGTACTTC.

This sequence joins TRBV4-1 and TRBJ2-7, with 10 bases aligning to TRBD1. Germline lookup yields CDR1 MGHRA and CDR2 YSYEKL. The CDR3 has 15 residues. J was trimmed by 4 bases and V by 4 bases; bases with no gene match: 7. For the CDR3, the DNA is TGCGCCAGCAGCCGTGCAGGGACAGGGGTATACGAGCAGTACTTC. The encoded protein is CASSRAGTGVYEQYF.

The V gene is TRBV29-1, the J gene TRBJ2-7; perhaps TRBD1 as D (6 bases). Germline V gene sequence: CDR1 SQVTM, CDR2 ANQGSEA. The length of the CDR3 is 15 residues. V gave up 2 bases and J gave up 2 bases, with 16 bases separating them. CDR3 nucleotide sequence: TGCAGCGTTGAACGCGCCGACAGGCCCCCCTACGAGCAGTACTTC. It codes for CSVERADRPPYEQYF.

V is TRBV11-2 and J is TRBJ1-6; 11 bases line up with TRBD1. V shed 5 bases and J 13 bases; nucleotides not matched to a gene: 4. Germline CDR1 is SGHAT and CDR2 is FQNNGV. This CDR3 has 13 amino acids. The CDR3 bases are TGTGCCAGCAGCCTCCGGGACAGGGGGCCCCTCCACTTT. It codes for CASSLRDRGPLHF.

V usage is TRBV27 and J usage is TRBJ2-7; TRBD2 is a possible D gene (5 bases). Germline CDR1 reads MNHEY; CDR2 reads SMNVEV (reference sequence). The V and J ends lost 2 bases and 5 bases respectively, with 13 bases between them. The CDR3 is 14 amino acids. This CDR3 is CASSLNWGEHEQYF. The CDR3 DNA is TGTGCCAGCAGTTTAAATTGGGGAGAGCACGAGCAGTACTTC.

This sequence joins TRBV18 and TRBJ1-1, with D possibly being TRBD1 (6 bases). V dropped 4 bases and J dropped 6 bases, with 15 bases sitting between them. The V gene's germline CDR1 is KGHSH and CDR2 LQKENI. This CDR3 has 14 residues. For the CDR3, the DNA is TGTGCCAGCTCACGATTGGGGTCAGGGGCTGAAGCTTTCTTT. This sequence encodes CASSRLGSGAEAFF. Based on the CDR3 plus reference TRBV18 and TRBJ1-1, the full variable domain is NAGVMQNPRHLVRRRGQEARLRCSPMKGHSHVYWYRQLPEEGLKFMVYLQKENIIDESGMPKERFSAEFPKEGPSILRIQQVVRGDSAAYFCASSRLGSGAEAFFGQGTRLTVV.

The rearrangement links TRBV30 to TRBJ2-1, with D tentatively TRBD2 (6 bases). Trimming stripped 1 base from V and 4 bases from J, with 17 bases between. Germline V gene sequence: CDR1 GTSNPN, CDR2 SVGIG (reference sequence). CDR3 size: 16 residues. As DNA, the CDR3 is TGTGCCTGGAGTGCACCCCCCACTAGCCTATACAATGAGCAGTTCTTC. Protein: CAWSAPPTSLYNEQFF.

This clone is a singleton in its sample. The V gene is TRBV3-1 (or the pseudogene TRBV3-2), the J gene TRBJ2-5, with TRBD1 as a possible D gene (6 bases). Germline V gene data show CDR1 as LGHDT and CDR2 as YNNKEL (reference sequence). The V gene lost 1 base and the J gene lost 4 bases, with 7 bases spanning the gap. The CDR3 covers 13 residues. The CDR3 reads CASSQVRGETQYF. The CDR3 coding sequence is TGTGCCAGCAGCCAAGTCAGGGGAGAGACCCAGTACTTC.

V gene TRBV30 combines with J gene TRBJ2-7; 8 bases are shared with TRBD2. The trim removed 1 base at V and 4 bases at J, leaving 9 bases unmatched. The CDR3 loop spans 15 amino acids. The germline gives CDR1 GTSNPN, CDR2 SVGIG (reference sequence). CDR3: CAWSGTREVIYEQYF. The CDR3 DNA reads TGTGCCTGGAGTGGCACGCGGGAGGTAATTTACGAGCAGTACTTC.

J is TRBJ2-5 and V is TRBV3-1 (or the pseudogene TRBV3-2), with D unresolved. The CDR3 is made up of 12 amino acids. The V and J ends lost 3 bases and 2 bases respectively, with 4 bases between them. Germline CDR1 is LGHDT and CDR2 is YNNKEL (reference sequence). CDR3 protein: CASSHLQETQYF. Written as DNA, the CDR3 is TGTGCCAGCAGCCATTTACAAGAGACCCAGTACTTC.

The chain is built from TRBV15 and TRBJ1-2; tentative D call: TRBD1 (6 bases). V lost 3 bases, J lost 1 base, and 15 bases lay in between. Germline values: CDR1 LNHNV, CDR2 YYDKDF (reference sequence). The CDR3 runs 16 residues. The DNA for the CDR3 is TGTGCCACCAGCAGGGGTATGACAGGTTTTAACTATGGCTACACCTTC. This translates into CATSRGMTGFNYGYTF.

The chain carries TRBV7-8 and TRBJ2-7; TRBD2 might be the D (7 bases). This CDR3 comprises 16 residues. Germline V gene sequence: CDR1 SGHVS, CDR2 FQNEAQ. The V end was cut by 1 base, the J end by 3 bases, with 16 bases between. The CDR3 region has the DNA TGTGCCAGCAGCTTAGTCTTGGGGGGGCGGAACTACGAGCAGTACTTC. Its protein product is CASSLVLGGRNYEQYF.

This clone has only a few counts. V and J are TRBV5-4 and TRBJ2-1; a weak D match, TRBD1 (6 bases). This CDR3 contains 14 residues. Looked up from germline, CDR1 is SGHNT and CDR2 is YYREEE (reference sequence). Trimming pared 1 base from V and 14 bases from J, leaving 19 bases between. The chain's CDR3 is CASSLWGQELDEFF. CDR3 DNA sequence: TGTGCCAGCAGCTTGTGGGGGCAGGAGCTTGATGAGTTCTTC. The full variable domain, with the rest looked up from reference TRBV5-4 and TRBJ2-1, is ETGVTQSPTHLIKTRGQQVTLRCSSQSGHNTVSWYQQALGQGPQFIFQYYREEENGRGNFPPRFSGLQFPNYSSELNVNALELDDSALYLCASSLWGQELDEFFGPGTRLTVL.